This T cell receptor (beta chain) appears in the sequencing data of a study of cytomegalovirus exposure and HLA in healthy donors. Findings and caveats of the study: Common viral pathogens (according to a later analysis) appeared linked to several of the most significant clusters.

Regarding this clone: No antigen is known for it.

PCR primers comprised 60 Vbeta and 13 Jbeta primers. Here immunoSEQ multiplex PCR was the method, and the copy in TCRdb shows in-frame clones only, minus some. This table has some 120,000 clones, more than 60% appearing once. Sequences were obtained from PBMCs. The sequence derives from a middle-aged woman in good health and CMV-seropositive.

The CDR3 loop reads CASTRPGHSYEQYF. The CDR3 bases are TGTGCCAGCACTCGGCCAGGACACTCCTACGAGCAGTACTTC. The chain combines TRBV28 with TRBJ2-7; D is perhaps TRBD1 (5 bases). This CDR3 is built from 14 residues. The germline V and J ends were trimmed by 7 bases and 0 bases, with 13 bases remaining between them. The germline V gene encodes CDR1 MDHEN and CDR2 SYDVKM.